Listed below are T cell receptor beta chains from one sample, sequenced in a study of blood T cells in healthy people across ages. TCRdb re-called the 5' RACE reads through MiXCR, storing one row per CDR3 protein. Of around 1.5 million distinct CDR3 sequences in the sample, approximately 59% were seen once. The sequenced sample consisted of blood. These receptors originate from a man aged 18 to 29 in good health. The CDR3 runs from the conserved cysteine through the conserved F or W. Each record gives: CDR3 protein, V gene.

CASSLLGTNRASTGELFF | TRBV5-1
CSAMRGQYQETQYF | TRBV20-1
CASSLDALSYNEQFF | TRBV27
CASSPRSQETQYF | TRBV18
CASSYPLADTQYF | TRBV4-1
CASSQRTSGFEQYF | TRBV11-2
CASSRTVSMGYEQYF | TRBV4-1
CASSPGQGTLTYNEQFF | TRBV5-1
CASSLPVGLRGVEQYF | TRBV7-2
CASSGGGSNSPLHF | TRBV5-5
CASRGYVDTQYF | TRBV27
CSARDENYEQYF | TRBV20-1
CASSLKGLAGSSTDTQYF | TRBV7-8
CASRAGTDSNQPQHF | TRBV2
CASSRDGPGELFF | TRBV28
CASSYQGTSYGYTF | TRBV6-5
CASSEAVYQETQYF | TRBV2
CSVVMVKETQFF | TRBV29-1
CSPRLQGAVCTDTQYF | TRBV29-1
CASRPQGFTPYSPLHF | TRBV28
CASSLAQGDSPLHF | TRBV7-6
CASSVGVLGGTYRSYEQYF | TRBV9